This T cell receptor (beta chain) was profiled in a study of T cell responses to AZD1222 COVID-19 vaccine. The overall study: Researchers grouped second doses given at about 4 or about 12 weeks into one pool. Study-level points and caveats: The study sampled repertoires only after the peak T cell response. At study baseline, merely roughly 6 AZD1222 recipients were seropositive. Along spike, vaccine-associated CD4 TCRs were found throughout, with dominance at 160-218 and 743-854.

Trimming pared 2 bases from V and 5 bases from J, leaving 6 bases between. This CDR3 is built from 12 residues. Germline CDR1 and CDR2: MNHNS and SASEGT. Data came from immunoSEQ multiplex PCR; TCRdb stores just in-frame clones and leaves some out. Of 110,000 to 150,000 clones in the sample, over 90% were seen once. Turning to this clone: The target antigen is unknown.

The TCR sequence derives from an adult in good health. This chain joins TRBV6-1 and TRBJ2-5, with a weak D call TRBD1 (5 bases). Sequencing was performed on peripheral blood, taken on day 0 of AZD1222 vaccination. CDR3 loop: CASSESGETQYF. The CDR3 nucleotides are TGTGCCAGCAGTGAATCAGGGGAGACCCAGTACTTC.